This TCR beta chain was identified in a study of type 1 regulatory T cells. TCRdb re-called the reads with MiXCR, one entry per CDR3 protein. The table has around 65,000 distinct CDR3 sequences, roughly 49% seen once. This clonotype was observed a few times. Antigen: not known. Germline lookup yields CDR1 SGHTA and CDR2 FQGTGA. This CDR3 spans 13 amino acids. V lost 3 bases and J lost 1, with 6 bases in between. Sequencing was performed on cultured non-Tr1 T cells, either the whole culture or a sorted T cell fraction (not recorded which). The rearrangement joins TRBV7-3 to TRBJ1-1; D remains unclear. This sequence was found in a human donor in good health. CDR3 loop: CASSFVANTEAFF. The CDR3 DNA reads TGTGCCAGCAGCTTTGTGGCGAACACTGAAGCTTTCTTT.